These T cell receptor beta chains were read from a single sample in a study of vaccination and CD4 T cells after COVID-19. TCRdb re-analysed the PCR reads in MiXCR, keeping a single row per CDR3 protein. Among approximately 9,500 distinct CDR3 sequences, less than 50% were seen once, and the ten largest hold 24%. No antigen has been identified for these receptors. The specimen sequenced was CD4+ T cells from blood, cultured in vitro. These TCRs come from a human donor in good health. CDR3s include the opening cysteine and the closing phenylalanine or tryptophan. D genes are given only for firm matches. The size field is filled for only some rows; it gives once, few, many or a size class.

v_call	j_call	d_call	clone_size	cdr3_aa	cdr3_nt
TRBV14	TRBJ2-7	-	once	CASSQLGQTYEQYF	TGTGCCAGCAGCCAGCTAGGACAGACCTACGAGCAGTACTTC
TRBV19	TRBJ1-5	-	-	CASQRGRAGNQPQHF	TGTGCCAGTCAACGGGGGCGCGCAGGCAATCAGCCCCAGCATTTT
TRBV20-1	TRBJ2-3	-	-	CSARVRRASTDTQYF	TGCAGTGCTAGAGTAAGGCGGGCGAGCACAGATACGCAGTATTTT
TRBV10-2	TRBJ2-1	TRBD2	-	CAGSGRAGNEQFF	TGCGCCGGTAGCGGGAGGGCCGGGAATGAGCAGTTCTTC
TRBV5-1	TRBJ2-1	-	-	CASSSGTAVYNEQFF	TGCGCCAGCAGCTCTGGGACGGCCGTCTACAATGAGCAGTTCTTC
TRBV7-7	TRBJ2-5	-	-	CASSPGTEGTQYF	TGTGCCAGCAGCCCTGGCACAGAAGGGACCCAGTACTTC
TRBV28	TRBJ2-2	TRBD2	-	CASSVGLAGGLGELFF	TGTGCCAGCAGTGTGGGACTAGCGGGGGGGCTCGGGGAGCTGTTTTTT
TRBV10-3	TRBJ1-1	-	few	CAISRENTEAFF	TGTGCCATCAGTCGCGAGAACACTGAAGCTTTCTTT
TRBV6-1	TRBJ1-5	TRBD1	few	CASSPASGGQPQHF	TGTGCCAGCAGTCCCGCGTCAGGGGGCCAGCCCCAGCATTTT
TRBV14	TRBJ1-3	-	-	CASSHLTGSSGNTIYF	TGTGCCAGCAGCCACCTAACAGGGAGCTCTGGAAACACCATATATTTT
TRBV19	TRBJ2-3	-	-	CASSIDGGTPDTQYF	TGTGCCAGTAGTATAGATGGGGGGACTCCAGATACGCAGTATTTT
TRBV7-2	TRBJ2-7	TRBD1	-	CASSLDRGNYEQYF	TGTGCCAGCAGCTTGGACAGGGGAAACTACGAGCAGTACTTC
TRBV4-3	TRBJ1-3	-	-	CASSQTVAVLGNTIYF	TGCGCCAGCAGCCAAACCGTAGCAGTGTTGGGAAACACCATATATTTT
TRBV23-1	TRBJ2-7	-	few	CASSQGLQGAYEQYF	TGCGCCAGCAGTCAAGGCTTACAGGGTGCCTACGAGCAGTACTTC
TRBV7-2	TRBJ2-7	-	few	CASSLALDPGEQYF	TGTGCCAGCAGCTTAGCGCTGGACCCAGGGGAGCAGTACTTC
TRBV7-2	TRBJ1-4	-	-	CASSPEGGEKLFF	TGTGCCAGCAGCCCGGAGGGGGGAGAAAAACTGTTTTTT
TRBV19	TRBJ2-3	TRBD2	-	CASSQPGTSGGRDTQYF	TGTGCCAGTAGTCAACCGGGGACTAGCGGGGGGCGAGATACGCAGTATTTT
TRBV7-8	TRBJ2-7	TRBD1	-	CASSLTGLEQYF	TGTGCCAGCAGCTTGACAGGGCTCGAGCAGTACTTC
TRBV27	TRBJ1-6	-	-	CASRPGGRYNSPLHF	TGTGCCAGCAGGCCGGGAGGAAGGTATAATTCACCCCTCCACTTT
TRBV23-1	TRBJ2-7	-	-	CASSPLISVTYEQYF	TGCGCCAGCAGTCCGTTAATTTCAGTAACCTACGAGCAGTACTTC
TRBV12-5	TRBJ2-7	-	-	CAVGGTYEQYF	TGTGCGGTGGGGGGAACCTACGAGCAGTACTTC
TRBV4-2	TRBJ2-5	-	-	CASSQDRGQETQYF	TGTGCCAGCAGCCAAGATCGGGGCCAAGAGACCCAGTACTTC
TRBV19	TRBJ2-2	TRBD1	-	CASSIIRGSTGELFF	TGTGCCAGTAGTATTATCAGGGGGAGCACCGGGGAGCTGTTTTTT
TRBV27	TRBJ1-2	-	-	CASSLWGSSYGYTF	TGTGCCAGCAGTTTGTGGGGGTCTAGCTATGGCTACACCTTC
TRBV7-9	TRBJ1-2	-	-	CASSHPFEGSYGYTF	TGTGCCAGCAGCCACCCATTTGAGGGCTCCTATGGCTACACCTTC
TRBV20-1	TRBJ1-6	-	-	CSAGTTGSGSPLHF	TGCAGTGCTGGTACAACAGGGTCGGGCTCACCCCTCCACTTT
TRBV6-5	TRBJ1-6	TRBD1	-	CASSSGQGAPLNSPLHF	TGTGCCAGCAGTTCGGGACAGGGGGCTCCTCTTAATTCACCCCTCCACTTT
TRBV24-1	TRBJ2-2	-	few	CATSHPTRNTGELFF	TGTGCCACCAGTCACCCGACACGAAACACCGGGGAGCTGTTTTTT
TRBV20-1	TRBJ2-3	-	once	CSASRDFSPTDTQYF	TGCAGTGCTAGTAGGGACTTCTCACCCACAGATACGCAGTATTTT
TRBV10-2	TRBJ2-1	-	-	CASSNQGRQFF	TGCGCCAGCTCGAATCAGGGCAGGCAGTTCTTC
TRBV7-2	TRBJ1-2	TRBD1	-	CASSIPGTVGNYGYTF	TGTGCCAGCAGCATCCCCGGGACAGTCGGAAACTATGGCTACACCTTC
TRBV6-2/TRBV6-3	TRBJ1-1	TRBD1	-	CASRRTGVQTEAFF	TGTGCCAGCAGAAGGACAGGGGTTCAAACTGAAGCTTTCTTT
TRBV2	TRBJ2-7	TRBD2	-	CASSALAGVYEQYF	TGTGCCAGCAGTGCTCTAGCGGGGGTCTACGAGCAGTACTTC
TRBV11-3	TRBJ2-1	TRBD2	few	CASSLGTSPSEQFF	TGTGCCAGCAGCTTGGGGACTAGCCCCAGTGAGCAGTTCTTC
TRBV7-2	TRBJ1-5	-	few	CASSLGPGEKAQHF	TGTGCCAGCAGCTTGGGACCCGGGGAAAAAGCCCAGCATTTT
TRBV7-2	TRBJ2-2	-	-	CASSIGAARGTGELFF	TGTGCCAGCAGCATTGGGGCTGCACGGGGCACCGGGGAGCTGTTTTTT
TRBV29-1	TRBJ1-2	-	-	CSVEGQGGYTF	TGCAGCGTTGAGGGTCAGGGTGGCTACACCTTC
TRBV19	TRBJ1-6	-	few	CASQTGGTMRGSPLHF	TGTGCCAGTCAGACGGGAGGCACGATGAGGGGGTCACCCCTCCACTTT
TRBV4-1	TRBJ1-5	TRBD1	-	CASSQFVARGPQPQHF	TGCGCCAGCAGCCAATTTGTCGCCAGGGGGCCTCAGCCCCAGCATTTT
TRBV7-2	TRBJ2-3	-	-	CASGREVTQYF	TGTGCCAGCGGCCGCGAGGTTACGCAGTATTTT
TRBV7-7	TRBJ2-3	TRBD1	-	CASSLGTGSLDTQYF	TGTGCCAGCAGCTTAGGGACAGGGTCATTAGATACGCAGTATTTT
TRBV29-1	TRBJ1-1	-	-	CSVEDWSTGVNTEAFF	TGCAGCGTTGAAGATTGGTCAACAGGAGTGAACACTGAAGCTTTCTTT
TRBV20-1	TRBJ1-2	TRBD1	few	CSAPRTGNNYGYTF	TGCAGTGCTCCTCGGACAGGCAATAACTATGGCTACACCTTC
TRBV4-3	TRBJ2-1	-	few	CASSPQGTDNLSYNEQFF	TGCGCCAGCAGCCCACAAGGCACGGACAACCTCTCCTACAATGAGCAGTTCTTC
TRBV3-1	TRBJ1-2	TRBD1	-	CASSQGAGGALGYTF	TGTGCCAGCAGCCAAGGGGCAGGGGGCGCCCTGGGCTACACCTTC
TRBV6-1	TRBJ1-5	-	few	CASSELGQPQHF	TGTGCCAGCAGTGAATTGGGTCAGCCCCAGCATTTT
TRBV7-6	TRBJ1-1	-	-	CASRKQQNTEAFF	TGTGCCAGCAGAAAACAACAGAACACTGAAGCTTTCTTT
TRBV19	TRBJ2-2	TRBD1	-	CASYGQGEGELFF	TGTGCCAGTTATGGACAGGGGGAAGGGGAGCTGTTTTTT
TRBV2	TRBJ2-1	TRBD2	-	CASSPIAGGIGEQFF	TGTGCCAGCAGTCCTATAGCGGGAGGGATAGGTGAGCAGTTCTTC
TRBV20-1	TRBJ1-2	-	-	CSARPRQNYGYTF	TGCAGTGCTAGACCGAGACAGAACTATGGCTACACCTTC
TRBV30	TRBJ1-2	TRBD1	-	CAWSPTGQGNYGYTF	TGTGCCTGGAGCCCCACCGGACAGGGAAATTATGGCTACACCTTC
TRBV30	TRBJ1-1	TRBD1	few	CAAQGAMNTEAFF	TGTGCTGCACAGGGGGCTATGAACACTGAAGCTTTCTTT
TRBV20-1	TRBJ1-5	-	few	CSARRIGRISNQPQHF	TGCAGTGCTAGACGGATAGGCAGGATTAGCAATCAGCCCCAGCATTTT
TRBV24-1	TRBJ1-5	-	few	CATSASDRNQPQHF	TGTGCCACCAGTGCCTCGGACAGAAATCAGCCCCAGCATTTT
TRBV2	TRBJ1-4	-	once	CASQKQGAVSEKLFF	TGTGCCAGCCAAAAACAGGGTGCGGTATCTGAAAAACTGTTTTTT
TRBV27	TRBJ2-7	-	once	CASSLSGARGEQYF	TGTGCCAGCAGTTTATCGGGGGCGCGGGGCGAGCAGTACTTC
TRBV6-1	TRBJ1-2	TRBD1	few	CASSIRDRGNYGYTF	TGTGCCAGCAGTATTAGGGACAGGGGAAACTATGGCTACACCTTC